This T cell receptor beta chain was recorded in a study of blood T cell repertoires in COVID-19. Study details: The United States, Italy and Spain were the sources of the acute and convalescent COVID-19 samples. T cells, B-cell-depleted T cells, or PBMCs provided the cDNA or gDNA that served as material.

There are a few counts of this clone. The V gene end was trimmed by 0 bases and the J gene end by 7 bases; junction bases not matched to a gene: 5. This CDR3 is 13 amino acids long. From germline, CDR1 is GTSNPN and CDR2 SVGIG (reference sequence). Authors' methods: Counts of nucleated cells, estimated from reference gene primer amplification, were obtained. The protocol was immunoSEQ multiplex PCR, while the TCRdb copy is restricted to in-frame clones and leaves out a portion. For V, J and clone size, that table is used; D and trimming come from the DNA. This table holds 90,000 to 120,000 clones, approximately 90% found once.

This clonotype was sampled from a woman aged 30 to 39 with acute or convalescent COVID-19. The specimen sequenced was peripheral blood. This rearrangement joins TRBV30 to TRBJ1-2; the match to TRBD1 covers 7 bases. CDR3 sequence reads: CAWSVQQGFGYTF. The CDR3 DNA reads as TGTGCCTGGAGTGTACAACAGGGGTTTGGCTACACCTTC.